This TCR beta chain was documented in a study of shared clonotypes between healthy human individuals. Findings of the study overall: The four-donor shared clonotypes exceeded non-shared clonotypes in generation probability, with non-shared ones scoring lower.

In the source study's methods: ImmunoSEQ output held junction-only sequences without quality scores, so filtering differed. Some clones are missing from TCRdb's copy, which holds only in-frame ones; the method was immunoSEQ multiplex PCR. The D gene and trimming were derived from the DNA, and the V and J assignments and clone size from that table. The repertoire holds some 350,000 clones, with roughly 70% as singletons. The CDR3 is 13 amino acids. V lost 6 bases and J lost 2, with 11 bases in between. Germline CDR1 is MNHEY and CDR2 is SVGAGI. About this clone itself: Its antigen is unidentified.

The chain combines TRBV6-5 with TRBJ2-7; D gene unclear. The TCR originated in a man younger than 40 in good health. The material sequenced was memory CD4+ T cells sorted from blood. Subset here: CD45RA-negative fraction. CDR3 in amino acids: CASSQRAPYEQYF. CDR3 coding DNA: TGTGCCAGCAGCCAAAGGGCCCCCTACGAGCAGTACTTC.